Listed below are T cell receptor beta chains from one sample, sequenced in a study of cytomegalovirus exposure and HLA in healthy donors. Here immunoSEQ multiplex PCR was the method, and the copy in TCRdb shows in-frame clones only, minus some. In all, the sample yields 25,000 to 40,000 clones. The specimen sequenced was PBMCs. The receptors shown here come from a female donor in good health and CMV-seronegative. Both conserved end residues are part of each CDR3. The D gene is left open where the match is weak.

d_call: NA; j_call: TRBJ2-7; v_call: TRBV7-3; cdr3_aa: CASSLKGGETYEQYF; cdr3_nt: TGTGCCAGCAGCTTAAAAGGCGGGGAGACGTACGAGCAGTACTTC
d_call: TRBD1; j_call: TRBJ2-5; v_call: TRBV25-1; cdr3_aa: CASSDMDRGGETQYF; cdr3_nt: TGTGCCAGCAGTGACATGGACAGGGGAGGCGAGACCCAGTACTTC
d_call: NA; j_call: TRBJ1-2; v_call: TRBV6-4; cdr3_aa: CASSDGLQGLYGYTF; cdr3_nt: TGTGCCAGCAGTGACGGCCTCCAGGGCCTCTATGGCTACACCTTC
d_call: TRBD2; j_call: TRBJ2-7; v_call: TRBV4-2; cdr3_aa: CASSQEGAGASYEQYF; cdr3_nt: TGTGCCAGCAGCCAAGAAGGAGCGGGGGCCTCCTACGAGCAGTACTTC
d_call: NA; j_call: TRBJ1-2; v_call: TRBV13; cdr3_aa: CASSLPTRQLNYGYTF; cdr3_nt: TGTGCCAGCAGCTTACCAACACGACAACTTAACTATGGCTACACCTTC
d_call: TRBD1; j_call: TRBJ1-6; v_call: TRBV6-5; cdr3_aa: CASSYTPGQRNSPLHF; cdr3_nt: TGTGCCAGCAGTTACACACCGGGACAGAGGAATTCACCCCTCCACTTT
d_call: NA; j_call: TRBJ2-7; v_call: TRBV6-5; cdr3_aa: CASSYSFQIPYEQYF; cdr3_nt: TGTGCCAGCAGTTACTCGTTCCAGATTCCCTACGAGCAGTACTTC
d_call: NA; j_call: TRBJ2-5; v_call: TRBV5-1; cdr3_aa: CASRAAELQETQYF; cdr3_nt: TGCGCCAGCCGCGCGGCGGAGCTTCAAGAGACCCAGTACTTC
d_call: TRBD1; j_call: TRBJ2-7; v_call: TRBV19; cdr3_aa: CASSIGTAASYEQYF; cdr3_nt: TGTGCCAGTAGTATCGGGACAGCGGCCTCCTACGAGCAGTACTTC
d_call: NA; j_call: TRBJ1-1; v_call: TRBV7-3; cdr3_aa: CASSLNTVTEAFF; cdr3_nt: TGTGCCAGCAGCTTAAATACAGTTACTGAAGCTTTCTTT
d_call: NA; j_call: TRBJ2-7; v_call: TRBV19; cdr3_aa: CASSIISTVRGEQYF; cdr3_nt: TGTGCCAGTAGTATAATCTCGACTGTCCGGGGCGAGCAGTACTTC
d_call: NA; j_call: TRBJ1-2; v_call: TRBV28; cdr3_aa: CASRAGPMGLHGYTF; cdr3_nt: TGTGCCAGCAGAGCGGGCCCGATGGGCTTACATGGCTACACCTTC
d_call: NA; j_call: TRBJ2-3; v_call: TRBV10-3; cdr3_aa: CAISGGGLSADTQYF; cdr3_nt: TGTGCCATCAGTGGGGGGGGGCTGTCCGCAGATACGCAGTATTTT
d_call: TRBD1; j_call: TRBJ2-5; v_call: TRBV5-6; cdr3_aa: CASSIGTVQETQYF; cdr3_nt: TGTGCCAGCAGCATTGGGACAGTTCAAGAGACCCAGTACTTC
d_call: NA; j_call: TRBJ2-2; v_call: TRBV6-1; cdr3_aa: CASSERDTGELFF; cdr3_nt: TGTGCCAGCAGTGAACGAGACACCGGGGAGCTGTTTTTT
d_call: NA; j_call: TRBJ1-4; v_call: TRBV5-8; cdr3_aa: CASSLLVQGHEKLFF; cdr3_nt: TGTGCCAGCAGCTTGCTCGTACAGGGACACGAAAAACTGTTTTTT
d_call: TRBD1; j_call: TRBJ2-2; v_call: TRBV19; cdr3_aa: CASSTRTGGVGTGELFF; cdr3_nt: TGTGCCAGTAGTACCCGGACAGGGGGCGTAGGTACCGGGGAGCTGTTTTTT
d_call: NA; j_call: TRBJ2-3; v_call: TRBV27; cdr3_aa: CASSSRRRTDTQYF; cdr3_nt: TGTGCCAGCAGTTCGAGGCGACGGACAGATACGCAGTATTTT
d_call: TRBD1; j_call: TRBJ1-1; v_call: TRBV7-3; cdr3_aa: CASSRTGNTEAFF; cdr3_nt: TGTGCCAGCAGCCGGACAGGGAATACTGAAGCTTTCTTT
d_call: NA; j_call: TRBJ2-4; v_call: TRBV7-9; cdr3_aa: CASSLGGDKNIQYF; cdr3_nt: TGTGCCAGCAGCTTAGGGGGAGACAAAAACATTCAGTACTTC
d_call: NA; j_call: TRBJ1-2; v_call: TRBV25-1; cdr3_aa: CASSETGLNYGYTF; cdr3_nt: TGTGCCAGCAGTGAAACTGGACTGAACTATGGCTACACCTTC
d_call: TRBD2; j_call: TRBJ2-5; v_call: TRBV9; cdr3_aa: CASSVTSGGRETQYF; cdr3_nt: TGTGCCAGCAGCGTGACTAGCGGGGGGCGGGAGACCCAGTACTTC
d_call: TRBD1; j_call: TRBJ1-2; v_call: TRBV18; cdr3_aa: CASRPGQGVYGYTF; cdr3_nt: TGTGCCAGCCGTCCGGGACAGGGAGTCTATGGCTACACCTTC
d_call: NA; j_call: TRBJ2-7; v_call: TRBV18; cdr3_aa: CASSPLGRENEQYF; cdr3_nt: TGTGCCAGCTCACCACTTGGCAGGGAAAACGAGCAGTACTTC
d_call: NA; j_call: TRBJ2-1; v_call: TRBV28; cdr3_aa: CASSSTGISYNEQFF; cdr3_nt: TGTGCCAGCAGTTCTACAGGGATATCTTACAATGAGCAGTTCTTC
d_call: NA; j_call: TRBJ2-4; v_call: TRBV5-4; cdr3_aa: CASSQGGNIQYF; cdr3_nt: TGTGCCAGCAGCCAGGGGGGAAACATTCAGTACTTC
d_call: NA; j_call: TRBJ2-2; v_call: TRBV9; cdr3_aa: CASTTGRRANTGELFF; cdr3_nt: TGTGCCAGCACCACCGGTCGGAGGGCGAACACCGGGGAGCTGTTTTTT
d_call: TRBD1; j_call: TRBJ2-1; v_call: TRBV6-5; cdr3_aa: CASRETGLGNEQFF; cdr3_nt: TGTGCCAGCAGGGAGACAGGGCTTGGGAATGAGCAGTTCTTC
d_call: NA; j_call: TRBJ2-2; v_call: TRBV5-1; cdr3_aa: CASSGGATTGELFF; cdr3_nt: TGCGCCAGCAGCGGTGGGGCAACCACCGGGGAGCTGTTTTTT
d_call: TRBD1; j_call: TRBJ2-7; v_call: TRBV6-1; cdr3_aa: CASLTGGQYEQYF; cdr3_nt: TGTGCCAGCTTGACAGGGGGCCAATACGAGCAGTACTTC
d_call: NA; j_call: TRBJ1-6; v_call: TRBV15; cdr3_aa: CATSRDLGGLTGSPLHF; cdr3_nt: TGTGCCACCAGCAGAGATCTGGGGGGGCTAACAGGGTCACCCCTCCACTTT
d_call: TRBD1; j_call: TRBJ2-1; v_call: TRBV7-7; cdr3_aa: CASSYQGAGYNEQFF; cdr3_nt: TGTGCCAGCAGCTACCAGGGGGCTGGCTACAATGAGCAGTTCTTC
d_call: TRBD2; j_call: TRBJ2-3; v_call: TRBV4-2; cdr3_aa: CASSTGTSGGVDTQYF; cdr3_nt: TGTGCCAGCAGCACAGGGACTAGCGGGGGGGTGGATACGCAGTATTTT
d_call: NA; j_call: TRBJ2-7; v_call: TRBV6-5; cdr3_aa: CASSGAVASYEQYF; cdr3_nt: TGTGCCAGCAGTGGAGCAGTGGCCTCCTACGAGCAGTACTTC
d_call: NA; j_call: TRBJ2-7; v_call: TRBV21-1; cdr3_aa: CASVRDRDVWEQYF; cdr3_nt: TGTGCCAGCGTCCGGGACAGGGATGTGTGGGAGCAGTACTTC
d_call: NA; j_call: TRBJ2-7; v_call: TRBV4-1; cdr3_aa: CASSQDLGLGEQYF; cdr3_nt: TGCGCCAGCAGCCAAGATTTGGGACTTGGGGAGCAGTACTTC
d_call: TRBD1; j_call: TRBJ2-7; v_call: TRBV6-1; cdr3_aa: CASPGTGGYEQYF; cdr3_nt: TGTGCCAGTCCGGGGACAGGCGGTTACGAGCAGTACTTC
d_call: NA; j_call: TRBJ1-1; v_call: TRBV19; cdr3_aa: CASRGQHGGLGTEAFF; cdr3_nt: TGTGCCAGTCGAGGGCAGCATGGCGGGCTAGGCACTGAAGCTTTCTTT
d_call: TRBD1; j_call: TRBJ1-4; v_call: TRBV18; cdr3_aa: CASSPGQGSLTNEKLFF; cdr3_nt: TGTGCCAGCTCACCGGGACAGGGAAGCTTAACTAATGAAAAACTGTTTTTT
d_call: NA; j_call: TRBJ2-5; v_call: TRBV4-3; cdr3_aa: CASSHLFRGGETQYF; cdr3_nt: TGCGCCAGCAGCCACCTCTTTAGGGGGGGAGAGACCCAGTACTTC
d_call: TRBD1; j_call: TRBJ1-5; v_call: TRBV19; cdr3_aa: CASSPDRDNQPQHF; cdr3_nt: TGTGCCAGTAGTCCGGACAGGGATAATCAGCCCCAGCATTTT
d_call: NA; j_call: TRBJ1-1; v_call: TRBV7-9; cdr3_aa: CASSRLDTEAFF; cdr3_nt: TGTGCCAGCAGCCGATTAGACACTGAAGCTTTCTTT
d_call: NA; j_call: TRBJ1-6; v_call: TRBV4-2; cdr3_aa: CASSQGQTNNSPLHF; cdr3_nt: TGTGCCAGCAGCCAAGGACAGACCAATAATTCACCCCTCCACTTT
d_call: TRBD1; j_call: TRBJ2-2; v_call: TRBV5-1; cdr3_aa: CASSLGAGTGGAGELFF; cdr3_nt: TGCGCCAGCAGCTTGGGCGCCGGGACAGGGGGTGCCGGGGAGCTGTTTTTT
d_call: TRBD1; j_call: TRBJ2-7; v_call: TRBV28; cdr3_aa: CASSTMDRSISYEQYF; cdr3_nt: TGTGCCAGCAGTACTATGGACAGGTCCATTTCCTACGAGCAGTACTTC